This note documents a single T cell receptor beta chain sequence. The CDR3 extends over 12 amino acids. The germline CDR1 and CDR2 sequences are SGHTA and FQGTGA. V shed 5 bases and J shed 0 bases, with 4 bases lying between them. Data came from immunoSEQ multiplex PCR; TCRdb stores just in-frame clones and leaves some out. This table holds fewer than 150,000 clones, over 80% found once. The data were taken from a study of blood T cell repertoires in COVID-19. The gene calls are TRBV7-3 and TRBJ1-1, with D uncertain. The clonotype originates from a woman aged 70-85 years with acute or convalescent COVID-19. Sequencing was done on a sample of peripheral blood. CDR3 DNA: TGTGCCAGCAGCGACTTGAACACTGAAGCTTTCTTT. Protein product: CASSDLNTEAFF.